This is a list of T cell receptor beta chains from one sample in a study of PD-1 blockade in classical Hodgkin lymphoma. The repertoire was sequenced with immunoSEQ multiplex PCR; TCRdb's copy has only in-frame clones and lacks some. The sample holds about 110,000 clones, about nine tenths seen once. The sequences come from peripheral blood mononuclear cells (PBMCs), collected before the second cycle of nivolumab. These receptors originate from a human donor with classical Hodgkin lymphoma. CDR3s include the opening cysteine and the closing phenylalanine or tryptophan. The order of the fields is CDR3 protein, J gene, V gene.

CASSGTSGNYNEQFF TRBJ2-1 TRBV6-4
CASKGDSGGTEAFF TRBJ1-1 TRBV10-1
CAGKLFMNTEAFF TRBJ1-1 TRBV6-1
CASSQVPGTGYGYTF TRBJ1-2 TRBV14
CASSLEGQGAYGYTF TRBJ1-2 TRBV5-5
CASSGGLQNTDTQYF TRBJ2-3 TRBV5-4
CASSSSQAGVSKDTQYF TRBJ2-3 TRBV5-1
CASSVVSWGPTGELFF TRBJ2-2 TRBV9
CASSISQGIGYGYTF TRBJ1-2 TRBV19
CASRGTLGFRSEAFF TRBJ1-1 TRBV6-5
CASSLAPGQGGNEQYF TRBJ2-7 TRBV5-1
CASIDSLDGYTF TRBJ1-2 TRBV2
CASSPNGGSNTEAFF TRBJ1-1 TRBV18
CASSPGGTEAFF TRBJ1-1 TRBV2
CASRDDRGPFYGYTF TRBJ1-2 TRBV6-5
CSVDENTEAFF TRBJ1-1 TRBV29-1
CASSYWAGNTEAFF TRBJ1-1 TRBV5-4
CASARGVGEQYF TRBJ2-7 TRBV2
CASRTLGGELFF TRBJ1-4 TRBV28
CASSQEGLAGALQYF TRBJ2-7 TRBV4-1
CASSEWDRGLSNEQFF TRBJ2-1 TRBV6-1
CASSDGTGSYEQYF TRBJ2-7 TRBV5-1
CASSSPRSSGNTIYF TRBJ1-3 TRBV7-6
CASSGQGLAGELFF TRBJ2-2 TRBV18
CATSGSGTTNEQFF TRBJ2-1 TRBV15
CASSLFLAGTDTQYF TRBJ2-3 TRBV27
CASSAHGDVVEAFF TRBJ1-1 TRBV11-2
CASSSQGGLYEQYF TRBJ2-7 TRBV27
CAWTKGGLNEKLFF TRBJ1-4 TRBV30
CASSKPKEGNTGELFF TRBJ2-2 TRBV7-9
CASSSGQGYEQYF TRBJ2-7 TRBV27
CASNHRELGGYTF TRBJ1-2 TRBV6-1
CASSLYPGLAAGYQETQYF TRBJ2-5 TRBV7-2
CASSVTWERQDTQYF TRBJ2-3 TRBV19
CASSFLGQGRTNEKLFF TRBJ1-4 TRBV7-2
CAWSVSVVETQYF TRBJ2-5 TRBV30
CASSWQGASATEAFF TRBJ1-1 TRBV13
CASRPNPASGNSPLHF TRBJ1-6 TRBV7-2
CSVEEASYNEQFF TRBJ2-1 TRBV29-1
CASSLAGGEQYF TRBJ2-7 TRBV11-2
CASGGAYNEQFF TRBJ2-1 TRBV27
CASSLGGEIEKLFF TRBJ1-4 TRBV7-9